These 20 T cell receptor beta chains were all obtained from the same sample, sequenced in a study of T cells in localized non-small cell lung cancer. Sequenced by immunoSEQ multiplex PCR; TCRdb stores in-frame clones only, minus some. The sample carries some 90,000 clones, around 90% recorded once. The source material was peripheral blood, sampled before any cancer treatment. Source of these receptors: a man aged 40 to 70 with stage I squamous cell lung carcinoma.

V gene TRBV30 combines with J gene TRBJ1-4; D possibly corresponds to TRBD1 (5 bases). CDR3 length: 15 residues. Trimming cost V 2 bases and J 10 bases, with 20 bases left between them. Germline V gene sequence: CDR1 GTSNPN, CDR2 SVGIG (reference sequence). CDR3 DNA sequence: TGTGCCTGGAGTCCCCGAGGGGAGTCTGGGGGAAAACTGTTTTTT. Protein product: CAWSPRGESGGKLFF.

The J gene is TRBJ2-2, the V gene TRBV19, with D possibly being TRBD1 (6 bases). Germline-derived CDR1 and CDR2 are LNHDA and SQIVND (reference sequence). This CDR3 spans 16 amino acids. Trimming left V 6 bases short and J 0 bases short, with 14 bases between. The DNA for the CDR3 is TGTGCCAGTAGCCTAGCTAAGGGGGCGAACACCGGGGAGCTGTTTTTT. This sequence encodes CASSLAKGANTGELFF.

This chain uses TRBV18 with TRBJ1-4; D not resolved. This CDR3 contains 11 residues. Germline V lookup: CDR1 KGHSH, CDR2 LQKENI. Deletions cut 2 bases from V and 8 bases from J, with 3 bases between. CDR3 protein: CASSPKEKLFF. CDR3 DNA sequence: TGTGCCAGCTCACCAAAGGAAAAACTGTTTTTT.

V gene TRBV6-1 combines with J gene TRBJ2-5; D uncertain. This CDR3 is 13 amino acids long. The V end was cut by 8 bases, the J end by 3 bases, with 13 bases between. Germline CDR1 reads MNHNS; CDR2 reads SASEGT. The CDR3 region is CASLRAYKETQYF. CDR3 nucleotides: TGTGCCAGCCTCCGGGCCTACAAAGAGACCCAGTACTTC.

The CDR3 reads CASSLYWTPRPEAYF. As DNA, the CDR3 is TGTGCCAGCAGCTTGTATTGGACACCACGGCCGGAGGCTTACTTC. This chain connects TRBV5-8 to TRBJ2-7; either TRBD1 or TRBD2 may fit D (5 bases each). Trimming pared 1 base from V and 13 bases from J, leaving 24 bases between. CDR1 and CDR2 (germline): SGHTS, YDEGEE. The CDR3 has 15 residues.

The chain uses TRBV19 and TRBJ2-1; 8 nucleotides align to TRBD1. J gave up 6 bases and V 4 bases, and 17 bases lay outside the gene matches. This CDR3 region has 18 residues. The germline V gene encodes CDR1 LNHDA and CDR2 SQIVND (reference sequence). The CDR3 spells CASSTPAFTGGSINEQFF. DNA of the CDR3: TGTGCCAGTAGTACCCCGGCCTTCACAGGGGGATCCATCAATGAGCAGTTCTTC. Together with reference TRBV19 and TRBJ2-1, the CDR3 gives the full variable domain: DGGITQSPKYLFRKEGQNVTLSCEQNLNHDAMYWYRQDPGQGLRLIYYSQIVNDFQKGDIAEGYSVSREKKESFPLTVTSAQKNPTAFYLCASSTPAFTGGSINEQFFGPGTRLTVL.

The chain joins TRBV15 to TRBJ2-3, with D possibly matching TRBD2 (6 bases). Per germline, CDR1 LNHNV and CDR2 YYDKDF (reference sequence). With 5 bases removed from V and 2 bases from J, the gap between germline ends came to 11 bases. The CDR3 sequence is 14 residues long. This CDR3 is CATSFGSPTDTQYF. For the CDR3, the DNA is TGTGCCACCAGCTTCGGGAGCCCCACAGATACGCAGTATTTT.

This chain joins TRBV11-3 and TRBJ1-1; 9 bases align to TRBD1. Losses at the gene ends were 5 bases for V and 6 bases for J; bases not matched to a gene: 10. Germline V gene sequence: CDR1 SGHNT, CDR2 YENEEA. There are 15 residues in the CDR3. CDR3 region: CASSPGTGTNAEAFF. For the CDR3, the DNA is TGTGCCAGCAGCCCTGGGACAGGGACAAACGCTGAAGCTTTCTTT.

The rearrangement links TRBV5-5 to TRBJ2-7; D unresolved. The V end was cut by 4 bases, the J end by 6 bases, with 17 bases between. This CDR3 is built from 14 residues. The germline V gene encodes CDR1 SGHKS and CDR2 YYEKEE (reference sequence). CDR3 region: CASSPIVDSVEQYF. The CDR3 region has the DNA TGTGCCAGCAGCCCGATTGTAGATTCCGTCGAGCAGTACTTC.

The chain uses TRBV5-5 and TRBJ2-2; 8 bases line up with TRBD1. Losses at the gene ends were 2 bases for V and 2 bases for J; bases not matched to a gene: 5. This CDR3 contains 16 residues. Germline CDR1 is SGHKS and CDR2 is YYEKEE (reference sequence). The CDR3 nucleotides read TGTGCCAGCAGCTTAGAACAGGGGGTCAACACCGGGGAGCTGTTTTTT. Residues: CASSLEQGVNTGELFF.

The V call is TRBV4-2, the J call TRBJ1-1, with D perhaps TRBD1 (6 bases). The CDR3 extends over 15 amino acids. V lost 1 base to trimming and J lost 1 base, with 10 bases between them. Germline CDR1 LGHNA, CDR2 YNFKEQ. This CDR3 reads CASSQVGQGNTEAFF. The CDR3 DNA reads TGTGCCAGCAGCCAAGTGGGACAAGGGAACACTGAAGCTTTCTTT.

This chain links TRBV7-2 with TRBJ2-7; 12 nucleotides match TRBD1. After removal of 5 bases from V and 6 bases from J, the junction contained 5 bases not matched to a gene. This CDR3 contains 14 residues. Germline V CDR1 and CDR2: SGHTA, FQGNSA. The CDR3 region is CASSNRDRGREQYF. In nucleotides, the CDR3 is TGTGCCAGCAGCAACCGGGACAGGGGGCGCGAGCAGTACTTC.

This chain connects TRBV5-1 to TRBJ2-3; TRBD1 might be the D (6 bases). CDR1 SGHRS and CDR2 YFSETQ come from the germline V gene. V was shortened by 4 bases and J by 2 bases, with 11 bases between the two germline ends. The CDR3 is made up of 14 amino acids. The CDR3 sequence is CASSPGTLTDTQYF. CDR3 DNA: TGCGCCAGCAGCCCCGGGACACTCACAGATACGCAGTATTTT.

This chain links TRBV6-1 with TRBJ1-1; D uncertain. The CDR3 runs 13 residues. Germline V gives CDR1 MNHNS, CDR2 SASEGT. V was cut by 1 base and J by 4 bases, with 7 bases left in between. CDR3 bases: TGTGCCAGCAGTGAAGACCACAGCACTGAAGCTTTCTTT. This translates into CASSEDHSTEAFF.

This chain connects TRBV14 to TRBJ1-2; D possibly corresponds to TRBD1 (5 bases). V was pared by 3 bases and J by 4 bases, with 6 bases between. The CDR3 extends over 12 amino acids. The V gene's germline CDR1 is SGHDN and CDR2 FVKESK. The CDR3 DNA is TGTGCCAGCAGCCAGGGGGTCTATGGCTACACCTTC. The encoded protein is CASSQGVYGYTF.

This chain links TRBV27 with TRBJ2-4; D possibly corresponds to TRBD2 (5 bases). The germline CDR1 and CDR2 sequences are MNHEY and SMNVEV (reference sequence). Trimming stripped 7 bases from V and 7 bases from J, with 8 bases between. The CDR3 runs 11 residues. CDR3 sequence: CASTSGNIQYF. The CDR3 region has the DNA TGTGCCAGCACATCGGGGAACATTCAGTACTTC.

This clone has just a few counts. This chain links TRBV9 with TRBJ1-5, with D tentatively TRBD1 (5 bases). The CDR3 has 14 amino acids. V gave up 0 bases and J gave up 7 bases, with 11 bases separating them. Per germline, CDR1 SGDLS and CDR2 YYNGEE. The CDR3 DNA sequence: TGTGCCAGCAGCGTAGGGCAGGGTAGCCAGCCCCAGCATTTT. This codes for CASSVGQGSQPQHF.

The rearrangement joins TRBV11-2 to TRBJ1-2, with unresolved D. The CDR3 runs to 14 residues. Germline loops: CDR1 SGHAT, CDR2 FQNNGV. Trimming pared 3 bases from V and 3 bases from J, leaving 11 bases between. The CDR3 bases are TGTGCCAGCAGCTTTGCTGGGGTCGACTATGGCTACACCTTC. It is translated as CASSFAGVDYGYTF.

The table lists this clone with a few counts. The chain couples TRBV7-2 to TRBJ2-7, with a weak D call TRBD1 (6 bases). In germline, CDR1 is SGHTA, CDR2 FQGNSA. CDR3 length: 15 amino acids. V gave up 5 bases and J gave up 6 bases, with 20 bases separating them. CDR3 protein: CASSTQTGKKSEQYF. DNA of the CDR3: TGTGCCAGCAGCACTCAAACAGGGAAGAAATCCGAGCAGTACTTC.

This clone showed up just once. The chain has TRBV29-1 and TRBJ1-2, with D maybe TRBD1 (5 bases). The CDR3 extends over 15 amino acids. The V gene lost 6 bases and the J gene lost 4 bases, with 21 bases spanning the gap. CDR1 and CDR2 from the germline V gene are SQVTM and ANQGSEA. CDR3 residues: CSVVVGGAVTYGYTF. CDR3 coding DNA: TGCAGCGTCGTCGTCGGAGGGGCGGTCACCTATGGCTACACCTTC.